This T cell receptor (beta chain) was profiled in a study of T cells in Graves' hyperthyroidism and ophthalmopathy. Study-level points and caveats: Most clonotypes that expanded in the thyroid above 0.001 also showed up in blood.

Amplified TCR beta CDR3 regions derived from RNA transcripts. First-round RT-PCR targeting the TCR CDR3 was performed with the HTBI primer set. TCRdb called the multiplex PCR reads again in MiXCR, with one record for every CDR3 protein. In the table there are 350,000 or so distinct CDR3 sequences, approximately 17% of which are singletons. The CDR3 totals 15 residues. J was trimmed by 6 bases and V by 6 bases; bases with no gene match: 10. Points on this clonotype: Antigen specificity is unknown.

Hyperthyroidism patients were newly diagnosed, had disease duration under 2 months, and were aged 18 to 65 years. Pregnant or lactating patients were excluded, as were those with uncontrolled infection or other autoimmune disease. PBMCs came from more than 9 ml fresh peripheral blood. The clonotype was recovered from a woman aged 25 to 39 with Graves' hyperthyroidism that later progressed to Graves' ophthalmopathy. The chain couples TRBV12-3 or TRBV12-4 to TRBJ2-3, with 9 bases lining up with TRBD1. The source material was blood. Here the CDR3 DNA reads TGTGCCAGCAGAACCGACAGGGGGTTACGGGATACGCAGTATTTT. It specifies CASRTDRGLRDTQYF.